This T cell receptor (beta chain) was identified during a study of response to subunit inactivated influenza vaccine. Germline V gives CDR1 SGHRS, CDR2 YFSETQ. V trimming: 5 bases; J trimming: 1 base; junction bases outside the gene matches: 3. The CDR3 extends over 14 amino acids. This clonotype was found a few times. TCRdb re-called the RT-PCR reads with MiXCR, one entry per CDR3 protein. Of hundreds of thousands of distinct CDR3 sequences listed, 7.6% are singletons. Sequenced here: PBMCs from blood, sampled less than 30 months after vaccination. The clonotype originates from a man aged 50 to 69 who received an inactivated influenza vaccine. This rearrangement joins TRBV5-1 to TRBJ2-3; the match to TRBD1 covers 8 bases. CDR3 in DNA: TGCGCCAGCAGTCAACAGGGGGGCACAGATACGCAGTATTTT. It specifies CASSQQGGTDTQYF.